The 11 T cell receptor beta chains presented below share a single source sample, sequenced in a study of CD8+ T cells in alopecia areata. Sequencing templates came from extracted RNA that was reverse transcribed into cDNA. Some clones are missing from TCRdb's copy, which holds only in-frame ones; the method was immunoSEQ multiplex PCR. The data show under 150,000 clones, with around 60% seen just once and around 6% held by the top ten. Treatment indicated: oral pan-JAK inhibitor, 5-10 mg twice daily. The sample here was CD4+ T cells sorted from blood, taken at week 4, from a patient treated with tofacitinib. The receptors derive from a human donor with alopecia areata.

The chain links TRBV9 to TRBJ2-1, with TRBD2 matching over 7 bases. V shed 2 bases, J shed 7 bases, and the junction held 12 bases outside the gene matches. The V gene's germline CDR1 is SGDLS and CDR2 YYNGEE. CDR3 length equals 16 residues. The CDR3 region has the DNA TGTGCCAGCAGCGTGACGGGGACTACCCCCTCTAATGAGCAGTTCTTC. It is translated as CASSVTGTTPSNEQFF. The variable domain in full, completed from reference TRBV9 and TRBJ2-1, reads DSGVTQTPKHLITATGQRVTLRCSPRSGDLSVYWYQQSLDQGLQFLIQYYNGEERAKGNILERFSAQQFPDLHSELNLSSLELGDSALYFCASSVTGTTPSNEQFFGPGTRLTVL.

CDR3 residues: CASSPGSGWETQYF. The CDR3 coding sequence is TGTGCCAGTAGTCCGGGCAGCGGGTGGGAGACCCAGTACTTC. The rearrangement uses TRBV19 and TRBJ2-5; tentatively, D is TRBD2 (6 bases). Between the trimmed V and J ends, which lost 5 bases and 5 bases, there was a span of 15 bases. Germline CDR1 and CDR2: LNHDA and SQIVND (reference sequence). The CDR3 contains 14 residues. The whole variable domain, filled in from reference TRBV19 and TRBJ2-5, reads DGGITQSPKYLFRKEGQNVTLSCEQNLNHDAMYWYRQDPGQGLRLIYYSQIVNDFQKGDIAEGYSVSREKKESFPLTVTSAQKNPTAFYLCASSPGSGWETQYFGPGTRLLVL.

The chain joins TRBV15 to TRBJ1-2, with D tentatively TRBD1 (5 bases). The CDR3 contains 14 residues. From germline, CDR1 is LNHNV and CDR2 YYDKDF (reference sequence). The V end lost 0 bases, the J end lost 4 bases, and 9 bases lay between the germline ends. CDR3 in amino acids: CATSRDGATYGYTF. The CDR3 coding sequence is TGTGCCACCAGCAGAGATGGGGCCACCTATGGCTACACCTTC.

The V and J genes are TRBV9 and TRBJ1-1, with D unresolved. The germline V and J ends were trimmed by 0 bases and 4 bases, with 7 bases remaining between them. The CDR3 covers 13 residues. Germline V gene sequence: CDR1 SGDLS, CDR2 YYNGEE. The CDR3 region has the DNA TGTGCCAGCAGCGTAGATCGGATCACTGAAGCTTTCTTT. This sequence encodes CASSVDRITEAFF.

In DNA, the CDR3 is TGTGCCAGCAGCGTAGCTTTGGGTTGGAACTATGGCTACACCTTC. It codes for CASSVALGWNYGYTF. The rearrangement joins TRBV9 to TRBJ1-2; D ambiguous. The germline V and J ends were trimmed by 0 bases and 2 bases, with 11 bases remaining between them. This CDR3 spans 15 amino acids. Germline lookup yields CDR1 SGDLS and CDR2 YYNGEE.

The genes are TRBV7-2 and TRBJ2-7, with D uncertain. V was pared by 4 bases and J by 0 bases, with 13 bases between. The CDR3 length is 15 residues. CDR1 and CDR2 from the germline V gene are SGHTA and FQGNSA. The CDR3 region is CASSSFAFASYEQYF. The CDR3 region has the DNA TGTGCCAGCAGCTCTTTTGCGTTTGCCTCCTACGAGCAGTACTTC.

This clone was recorded a few times. The rearrangement links TRBV11-1 to TRBJ2-1; 7 positions agree with TRBD2. The V gene's germline CDR1 is SGHAT and CDR2 FQDESV (reference sequence). The J segment lost 2 bases and the V segment lost 3 bases, leaving 7 bases of the junction unmatched. This CDR3 region has 16 residues. The CDR3, as DNA: TGTGCCAGCAGCTTGCGACTAGCACCGACCTACAATGAGCAGTTCTTC. It specifies CASSLRLAPTYNEQFF.

V and J are TRBV6-1 and TRBJ2-7; D is uncertain. Trimming left V 8 bases short and J 3 bases short, with 11 bases between. The CDR3 loop spans 12 amino acids. Germline assignment: CDR1 MNHNS and CDR2 SASEGT. The CDR3 reads CASGIMGYEQYF. The CDR3 DNA follows: TGTGCCAGCGGTATAATGGGCTACGAGCAGTACTTC.

This clone turned up a few times. The V call is TRBV2, the J call TRBJ2-1; D perhaps matches TRBD2 (5 bases). Germline assignment: CDR1 SNHLY and CDR2 FYNNEI. There are 15 residues in the CDR3. With 3 bases removed from V and 4 bases from J, the gap between germline ends came to 13 bases. The CDR3 DNA sequence: TGTGCCAGCAGTGAGAGGCGGGCCCAGTACAATGAGCAGTTCTTC. Protein: CASSERRAQYNEQFF.

The chain has TRBV29-1 and TRBJ1-2; 10 positions match TRBD1. V shed 7 bases, J shed 6 bases, and the junction held 5 bases outside the gene matches. Germline CDR1 and CDR2: SQVTM and ANQGSEA. The CDR3 has 12 amino acids. CDR3 in amino acids: CSAETGGNGYTF. CDR3 nucleotides: TGCAGCGCAGAGACAGGGGGCAATGGCTACACCTTC. The full variable domain, with the rest looked up from reference TRBV29-1 and TRBJ1-2, is SAVISQKPSRDICQRGTSLTIQCQVDSQVTMMFWYRQQPGQSLTLIATANQGSEATYESGFVIDKFPISRPNLTFSTLTVSNMSPEDSSIYLCSAETGGNGYTFGSGTRLTVV.

In this sample, this clone turned up a few times. The chain recombines TRBV29-1 with TRBJ1-2, with 8 bases fitting TRBD1. In germline, CDR1 is SQVTM, CDR2 ANQGSEA. The CDR3 spans 13 residues. With V trimmed by 0 bases and J by 12 bases, 9 bases remained unmatched. This CDR3 is CSVEDRGTGRNTF. CDR3 nucleotide sequence: TGCAGCGTTGAAGACCGTGGGACAGGCAGGAACACCTTC.